Listed below are T cell receptor beta chains from one sample, sequenced in a study of shared clonotypes between healthy human individuals. Produced via immunoSEQ multiplex PCR; TCRdb's table is partial and in-frame only. The table includes around 750,000 clones, 74% detected once. The sample taken for sequencing was memory CD4+ T cells sorted from blood. The source of these receptors is a woman younger than 45 in good health. Both conserved end residues are part of each CDR3. D genes are given only for firm matches. Where a row states a size, it is once, few, many or the class of an expanded clone; other rows omit it.

TRBV7-2	TRBJ1-5	NA	NA	CASRSDGNQPQHF	TGTGCCAGCAGATCGGACGGGAATCAGCCCCAGCATTTT
TRBV9	TRBJ2-7	NA	NA	CASSVEGRVGYEQYF	TGTGCCAGCAGCGTAGAAGGAAGGGTGGGATACGAGCAGTACTTC
TRBV6-5	TRBJ2-5	NA	NA	CASSYIGLGRETQYF	TGTGCCAGCAGTTACATAGGGCTAGGGAGGGAGACCCAGTACTTC
TRBV6-5	TRBJ2-1	NA	NA	CASSYSDEQFF	TGTGCCAGCAGTTACTCTGATGAGCAGTTCTTC
TRBV6-5	TRBJ2-1	TRBD1	NA	CASTRGQYNEQFF	TGTGCCAGCACAAGGGGGCAATACAATGAGCAGTTCTTC
TRBV25-1	TRBJ2-3	NA	NA	CASSGDPGQLTDTQYF	TGTGCCAGCAGTGGGGACCCCGGACAGCTCACAGATACGCAGTATTTT
TRBV5-6	TRBJ1-1	NA	NA	CASSLTRTLNTEAFF	TGTGCCAGCAGCTTGACACGAACACTGAACACTGAAGCTTTCTTT
TRBV2	TRBJ1-1	NA	NA	CASKEGSLNTEAFF	TGTGCCAGCAAAGAGGGGAGTTTGAACACTGAAGCTTTCTTT
TRBV27	TRBJ2-2	TRBD1	few	CASSRLRTGRTGELFF	TGTGCCAGCAGTCGCCTGCGGACAGGACGGACCGGGGAGCTGTTTTTT
TRBV19	TRBJ2-3	TRBD1	NA	CASSIASTGVFSDTQYF	TGTGCCAGTAGTATAGCCTCAACAGGGGTGTTTTCAGATACGCAGTATTTT
TRBV12-5	TRBJ2-2	NA	NA	CASGLVVGRSTGELFF	TGTGCTAGTGGTTTGGTCGTCGGGAGATCCACCGGGGAGCTGTTTTTT
TRBV19	TRBJ2-7	NA	NA	CASSIAGSSYEQYF	TGTGCCAGTAGTATAGCGGGGAGCTCCTACGAGCAGTACTTC
TRBV19	TRBJ1-1	NA	NA	CASNWLGNTEAFF	TGTGCTAGTAATTGGCTGGGGAACACTGAAGCTTTCTTT
TRBV19	TRBJ2-2	NA	many	CASNGYVGELFF	TGTGCCAGTAACGGTTATGTCGGGGAGCTGTTTTTT
TRBV7-2	TRBJ2-7	NA	NA	CASSWTIQGGRYEQYF	TGCGCCAGCAGCTGGACCATTCAGGGGGGACGCTACGAGCAGTACTTC
TRBV9	TRBJ2-7	NA	few	CASSEGEIAGAYEQYF	TGTGCCAGCAGCGAGGGAGAGATCGCCGGCGCCTACGAGCAGTACTTC
TRBV6-5	TRBJ2-6	NA	NA	CASSYRAPGANVLTF	TGTGCCAGCAGTTACAGGGCCCCCGGGGCCAACGTCCTGACTTTC
TRBV28	TRBJ1-4	TRBD1	NA	CASSSNRGLGEKLFF	TGTGCCAGCAGTTCCAACAGGGGGCTGGGTGAAAAACTGTTTTTT
TRBV28	TRBJ1-2	NA	NA	CASSNRNRAFYGYTF	TGTGCCAGCAGCAACAGAAACAGAGCATTCTATGGCTACACCTTC
TRBV7-9	TRBJ2-7	NA	once	CASSLGGTATYEQYF	TGTGCCAGCAGCTTAGGGGGGACTGCCACCTACGAGCAGTACTTC
TRBV28	TRBJ2-7	NA	NA	CASSELRTVKKDYEQYF	TGTGCCAGCAGCGAACTACGGACAGTAAAAAAAGACTACGAGCAGTACTTC
TRBV28	TRBJ1-1	NA	few	CATYSGPGENTEAFF	TGTGCCACCTACAGCGGGCCGGGCGAGAACACTGAAGCTTTCTTT
TRBV5-6	TRBJ2-1	NA	NA	CASISLGGAYNEQFF	TGTGCCAGCATCTCGCTAGGGGGGGCCTACAATGAGCAGTTCTTC
TRBV29-1	TRBJ1-1	NA	many	CSVGQIYPDVGAFF	TGCAGCGTGGGACAAATTTACCCCGATGTTGGAGCTTTCTTT
TRBV10-3	TRBJ2-5	TRBD2	few	CASNRGGQETQYF	TGTGCCTCAAACCGGGGGGGACAAGAGACCCAGTACTTC
TRBV9	TRBJ2-1	NA	NA	CASSVSQGNSYNEQFF	TGTGCCAGCAGCGTAAGTCAGGGGAACTCCTACAATGAGCAGTTCTTC
TRBV30	TRBJ1-1	TRBD1	few	CAWDPLSGGGSEAFF	TGTGCCTGGGATCCCCTCAGTGGAGGGGGCAGTGAAGCTTTCTTT
TRBV2	TRBJ1-5	NA	NA	CASSRLNSNQPQHF	TGTGCCAGCAGCCGTTTAAATAGCAATCAGCCCCAGCATTTT
TRBV27	TRBJ2-1	NA	few	CASSLQGGDYNEQFF	TGTGCCAGCAGTTTACAAGGTGGGGATTACAATGAGCAGTTCTTC
TRBV19	TRBJ2-5	NA	NA	CASSMGAGWGETQYF	TGTGCCAGTAGTATGGGCGCGGGATGGGGGGAGACCCAGTACTTC
TRBV11-2	TRBJ2-3	TRBD2	NA	CASSLEGLAGPSETDTQYF	TGTGCCAGCAGCTTAGAGGGACTAGCGGGACCCTCTGAGACAGATACGCAGTATTTT
TRBV5-6	TRBJ2-1	NA	NA	CASSLVVYNEQFF	TGTGCCAGCAGCTTGGTTGTCTACAATGAGCAGTTCTTC
TRBV19	TRBJ1-1	TRBD1	NA	CASAGTGARTEAFF	TGTGCCAGTGCCGGGACAGGGGCCCGGACTGAAGCTTTCTTT
TRBV6-1	TRBJ2-3	NA	few	CASMIKDTQYF	TGTGCCAGCATGATTAAAGATACGCAGTATTTT
TRBV7-2	TRBJ2-7	TRBD1	NA	CASSLETGGAAYEQYF	TGTGCCAGCAGCTTAGAGACAGGGGGCGCGGCCTACGAGCAGTACTTC
TRBV30	TRBJ2-5	TRBD2	NA	CAWSWPPGLAAMGTQYF	TGTGCCTGGAGCTGGCCCCCTGGACTAGCGGCAATGGGGACCCAGTACTTC
TRBV28	TRBJ2-1	NA	NA	CASTRSIYNEQFF	TGTGCCAGCACCCGAAGCATTTACAATGAGCAGTTCTTC
TRBV4-1	TRBJ2-3	TRBD1	NA	CASSQFVLTGQGHSDTQYF	TGCGCCAGCAGCCAATTCGTCCTGACAGGACAGGGTCATTCAGATACGCAGTATTTT
TRBV6-6	TRBJ2-1	TRBD1	NA	CASSYDRGEQFF	TGTGCCAGCAGTTACGACAGGGGCGAGCAGTTCTTC
TRBV29-1	TRBJ2-7	NA	once	CSVARKAGPMEQYF	TGCAGCGTCGCCCGTAAAGCGGGTCCTATGGAGCAGTACTTC
TRBV7-2	TRBJ1-2	NA	few	CASSQDWAGYTF	TGTGCCAGCAGCCAAGATTGGGCTGGCTACACCTTC
TRBV5-4	TRBJ2-2	NA	NA	CASSLDWGLAGELFF	TGTGCCAGCAGCCTCGACTGGGGATTAGCCGGGGAGCTGTTTTTT
TRBV5-6	TRBJ2-5	NA	NA	CASNSAGGREETQYF	TGTGCCAGCAACTCCGCTGGGGGGCGAGAGGAGACCCAGTACTTC
TRBV6-6	TRBJ2-5	TRBD2	NA	CASSPGTSGQETQYF	TGTGCCAGCAGTCCCGGGACTAGCGGCCAAGAGACCCAGTACTTC
TRBV11-1	TRBJ2-1	NA	few	CASSLGTGTHNEQFF	TGTGCCAGCAGCTTAGGCACCGGGACTCACAATGAGCAGTTCTTC
TRBV7-2	TRBJ2-5	TRBD1	NA	CASSLGGTGGETQYF	TGTGCCAGCAGCTTAGGGGGTACAGGGGGAGAGACCCAGTACTTC
TRBV11-2	TRBJ2-1	TRBD2	few	CASSLSPLLAGDEQFF	TGTGCCAGCAGCCTTTCGCCCCTTCTAGCGGGAGATGAGCAGTTCTTC
TRBV7-6	TRBJ2-7	TRBD1	NA	CASSQGTGRNEQYF	TGTGCCAGCAGCCAAGGGACAGGGCGGAACGAGCAGTACTTC
TRBV5-4	TRBJ2-4	NA	NA	CASSLEAKNIQYF	TGTGCCAGCAGCTTGGAGGCCAAAAACATTCAGTACTTC